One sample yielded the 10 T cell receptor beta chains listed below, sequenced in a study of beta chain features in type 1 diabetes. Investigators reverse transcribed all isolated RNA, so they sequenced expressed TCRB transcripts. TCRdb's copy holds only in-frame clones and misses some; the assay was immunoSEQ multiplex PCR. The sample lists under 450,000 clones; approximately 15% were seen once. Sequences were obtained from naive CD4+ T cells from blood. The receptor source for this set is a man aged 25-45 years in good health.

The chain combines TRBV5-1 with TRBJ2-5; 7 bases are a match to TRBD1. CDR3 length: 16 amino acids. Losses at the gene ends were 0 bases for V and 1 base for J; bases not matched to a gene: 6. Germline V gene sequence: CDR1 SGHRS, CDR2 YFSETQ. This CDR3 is CASSLVGTDFQETQYF. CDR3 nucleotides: TGCGCCAGCAGCTTGGTAGGGACAGATTTCCAAGAGACCCAGTACTTC.

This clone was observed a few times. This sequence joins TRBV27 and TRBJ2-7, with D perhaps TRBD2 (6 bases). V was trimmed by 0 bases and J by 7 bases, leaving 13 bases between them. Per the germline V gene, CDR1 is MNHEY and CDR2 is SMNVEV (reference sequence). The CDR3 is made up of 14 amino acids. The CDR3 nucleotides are TGTGCCAGCAGTTTATCGAGAGTACGGGGGGAGCAGTACTTC. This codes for CASSLSRVRGEQYF.

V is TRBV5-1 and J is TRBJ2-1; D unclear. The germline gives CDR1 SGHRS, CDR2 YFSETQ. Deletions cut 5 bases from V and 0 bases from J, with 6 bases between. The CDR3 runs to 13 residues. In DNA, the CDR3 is TGCGCCAGCAGTCCCGGCTCCTACAATGAGCAGTTCTTC. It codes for CASSPGSYNEQFF.

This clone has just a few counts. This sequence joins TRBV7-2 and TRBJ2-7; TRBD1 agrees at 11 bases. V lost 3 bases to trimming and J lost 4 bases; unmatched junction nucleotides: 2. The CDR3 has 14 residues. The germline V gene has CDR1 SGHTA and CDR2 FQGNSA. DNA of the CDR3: TGTGCCAGCAGCTTCGGGACAGGGGGGTACGAGCAGTACTTC. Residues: CASSFGTGGYEQYF.

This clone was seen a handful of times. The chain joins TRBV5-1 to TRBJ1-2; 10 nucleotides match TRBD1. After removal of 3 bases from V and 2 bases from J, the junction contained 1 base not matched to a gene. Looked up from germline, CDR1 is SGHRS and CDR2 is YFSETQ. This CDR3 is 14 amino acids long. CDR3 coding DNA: TGCGCCAGCAGCTCGGGACAGGGGAACTATGGCTACACCTTC. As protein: CASSSGQGNYGYTF.

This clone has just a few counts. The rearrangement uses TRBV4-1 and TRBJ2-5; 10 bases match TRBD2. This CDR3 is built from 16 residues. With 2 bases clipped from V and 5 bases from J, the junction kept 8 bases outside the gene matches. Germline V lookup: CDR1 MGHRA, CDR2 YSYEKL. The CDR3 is CASSQSSGGAVETQYF. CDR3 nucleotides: TGCGCCAGCAGCCAATCCAGCGGGGGGGCGGTGGAGACCCAGTACTTC.

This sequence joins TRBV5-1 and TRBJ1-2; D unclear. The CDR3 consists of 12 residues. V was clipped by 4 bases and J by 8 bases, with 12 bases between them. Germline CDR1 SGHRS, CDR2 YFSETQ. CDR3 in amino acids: CASSPEGNGYTF. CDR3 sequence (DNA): TGCGCCAGCAGCCCGGAAGGGAACGGCTACACCTTC.

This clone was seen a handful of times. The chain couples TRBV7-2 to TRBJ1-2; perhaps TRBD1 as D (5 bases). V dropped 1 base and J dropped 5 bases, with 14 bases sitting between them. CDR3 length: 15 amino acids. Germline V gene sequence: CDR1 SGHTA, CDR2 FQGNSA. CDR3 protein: CASSLVPTGVYGYTF. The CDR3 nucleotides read TGTGCCAGCAGCTTAGTGCCCACAGGAGTTTATGGCTACACCTTC.

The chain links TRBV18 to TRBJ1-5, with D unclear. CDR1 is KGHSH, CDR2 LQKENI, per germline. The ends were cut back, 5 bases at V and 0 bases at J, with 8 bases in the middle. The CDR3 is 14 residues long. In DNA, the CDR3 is TGTGCCAGCTCAAGTTGGGATAGCAATCAGCCCCAGCATTTT. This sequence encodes CASSSWDSNQPQHF.

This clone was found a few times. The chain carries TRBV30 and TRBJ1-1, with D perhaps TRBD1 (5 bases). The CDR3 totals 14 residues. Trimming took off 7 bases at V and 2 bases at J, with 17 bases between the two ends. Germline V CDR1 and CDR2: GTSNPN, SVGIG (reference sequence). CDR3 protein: CAFQTGVGNTEAFF. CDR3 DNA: TGTGCCTTCCAAACGGGGGTCGGTAACACTGAAGCTTTCTTT.